The sequence of this T cell receptor beta chain was determined in a study of T cells after yellow fever vaccination. For the study at large: SMART-Seq v4 Ultra Low Input handled preparation of low-cell-number fractions.

As concerns this clonotype: What it binds is not known.

Findings and limits, study-wide: Though weaker, the secondary response peaked faster, on day 5 versus 15. The study re-detected most primary-vaccination clones after the booster (roughly 96% CD4, 85% to 90% CD8).

V was cut by 0 bases and J by 5 bases, with 14 bases left in between. Looked up from germline, CDR1 is GTSNPN and CDR2 is SVGIG (reference sequence). The CDR3 runs to 15 residues. TCRdb used MiXCR to reprocess the 5' RACE reads, holding one entry per CDR3 protein. The sample has almost 600,000 distinct CDR3 sequences; roughly 13% are singletons. This specimen was PBMCs, taken on the day of the yellow fever booster vaccination. The J gene is TRBJ2-1, the V gene TRBV30; perhaps D is TRBD1 or TRBD2 (5 bases each). The receptor's source is a man under 40 who received the YFV17D yellow fever vaccine. CDR3 bases: TGTGCCTGGAGTGTAGGGGACGCCTTCGACAATGAGCAGTTCTTC. Its protein is CAWSVGDAFDNEQFF.